This is a list of T cell receptor beta chains from one sample in a study of cytomegalovirus exposure and HLA in healthy donors. Using immunoSEQ multiplex PCR, the repertoire was profiled, and TCRdb retains in-frame clones only, with some absent. Among roughly 56,000 clones listed, around 90% were seen once. What was sequenced was PBMCs. The receptors derive from a man aged 18-30 years in good health and CMV-seronegative. Both conserved end residues are part of each CDR3. A D gene is named only where the DNA matches it firmly. For some rows the clone size is stated as once, few or many, or as a class when expanded; others skip it.

J gene	D gene	V gene	clone size	CDR3 protein	CDR3 DNA
TRBJ2-2	TRBD2	TRBV28	.	CASRNPGLVNAGELFF	TGTGCCAGCAGAAACCCGGGACTAGTTAATGCCGGGGAGCTGTTTTTT
TRBJ2-2	.	TRBV19	.	CASLDGGYTGELFF	TGTGCCAGTCTAGACGGCGGGTACACCGGGGAGCTGTTTTTT
TRBJ2-1	TRBD2	TRBV27	.	CASSLFLAVTYNEQFF	TGTGCCAGCAGTTTATTCCTAGCGGTGACCTACAATGAGCAGTTCTTC
TRBJ2-3	TRBD2	TRBV7-2	.	CASSFGFRLAGGRTDTQYF	TGTGCCAGCAGCTTCGGGTTCCGACTAGCGGGAGGACGCACAGATACGCAGTATTTT
TRBJ1-5	.	TRBV6-6	.	CASSSLGPNQPQHF	TGTGCCAGCAGTTCCCTGGGGCCCAATCAGCCCCAGCATTTT
TRBJ2-3	.	TRBV4-1	.	CASSQGDYTDTQYF	TGCGCCAGCAGCCAAGGCGACTACACAGATACGCAGTATTTT
TRBJ2-7	TRBD2	TRBV9	.	CASSEGLAGVEQYF	TGTGCCAGCAGCGAGGGACTAGCGGGAGTGGAGCAGTACTTC
TRBJ2-7	TRBD1	TRBV5-1	.	CASSSRTGGVYEQYF	TGCGCCAGCAGCTCCCGGACAGGGGGTGTCTACGAGCAGTACTTC
TRBJ1-5	.	TRBV10-3	.	CAISDTQGGVQPQHF	TGTGCCATCAGTGATACACAGGGTGGCGTTCAGCCCCAGCATTTT
TRBJ2-7	.	TRBV27	.	CASSLSRIYEQYF	TGTGCCAGCAGTTTATCCAGGATCTACGAGCAGTACTTC
TRBJ1-2	.	TRBV2	.	CASSESGVANYGYTF	TGTGCCAGCAGTGAGTCGGGGGTGGCTAACTATGGCTACACCTTC
TRBJ2-7	.	TRBV11-3	.	CASSPRVGDEQYF	TGTGCCAGCAGCCCGAGGGTAGGTGACGAGCAGTACTTC
TRBJ1-5	.	TRBV21-1	.	CASSPQWSQANQPQHF	TGTGCCAGCAGCCCACAATGGTCGCAAGCGAATCAGCCCCAGCATTTT
TRBJ2-5	TRBD2	TRBV19	.	CASSIPSGPQETQYF	TGTGCCAGTAGTATTCCTAGCGGGCCTCAAGAGACCCAGTACTTC
TRBJ1-2	.	TRBV6-6	.	CASSYSTGYGYTF	TGTGCCAGCAGTTACTCGACGGGCTATGGCTACACCTTC
TRBJ2-1	TRBD2	TRBV27	.	CASSPTGLASNEQFF	TGTGCCAGCAGTCCAACGGGACTAGCGAGCAATGAGCAGTTCTTC
TRBJ1-1	TRBD1	TRBV6-5	.	CASSTGANTEAFF	TGTGCCAGCAGTACAGGGGCGAACACTGAAGCTTTCTTT
TRBJ2-2	.	TRBV13	.	CASSPRGGELFF	TGTGCCAGCAGCCCCCGCGGAGGGGAGCTGTTTTTT
TRBJ2-7	TRBD1	TRBV29-1	.	CSVGTGQGSYEQYF	TGCAGCGTTGGAACGGGACAGGGTTCCTACGAGCAGTACTTC
TRBJ2-5	.	TRBV13	.	CASSPTSLSQETQYF	TGTGCCAGCAGCCCTACTAGTTTGTCCCAAGAGACCCAGTACTTC
TRBJ2-5	TRBD2	TRBV18	.	CASSPPITSGTGSQYF	TGTGCCAGCTCACCACCAATTACTAGCGGAACGGGGTCCCAGTACTTC
TRBJ1-4	.	TRBV28	.	CASSSGGGDEKLFF	TGTGCCAGCAGCTCGGGGGGTGGTGATGAAAAACTGTTTTTT
TRBJ2-1	TRBD1	TRBV27	.	CASSSGTGATDEQFF	TGTGCCAGCAGTTCCGGGACAGGGGCGACGGATGAGCAGTTCTTC
TRBJ2-7	.	TRBV21-1	few	CAIRGQLAGAYEQYF	TGTGCCATCAGGGGCCAACTAGCGGGAGCCTACGAGCAGTACTTC
TRBJ1-1	.	TRBV29-1	.	CSVERGGLNTEAFF	TGCAGCGTTGAACGAGGGGGTCTGAACACTGAAGCTTTCTTT
TRBJ2-3	.	TRBV5-6	.	CASSLVGSGSTDTQYF	TGTGCCAGCAGCTTGGTTGGCAGCGGAAGCACAGATACGCAGTATTTT
TRBJ2-7	TRBD2	TRBV19	once	CASSIALAGAYEQYF	TGTGCCAGTAGTATAGCACTAGCGGGAGCCTACGAGCAGTACTTC
TRBJ2-7	TRBD1	TRBV7-2	.	CASSLALRRGSSYEQYF	TGTGCCAGCAGCTTAGCGCTACGCAGGGGGAGCTCCTACGAGCAGTACTTC
TRBJ2-3	TRBD2	TRBV6-4	.	CASSDLGGRMQYF	TGTGCCAGCAGTGACCTGGGCGGGAGAATGCAGTATTTT
TRBJ1-2	.	TRBV6-4	.	CASSEGSGARGYTF	TGTGCCAGCAGTGAGGGCTCAGGGGCGCGAGGCTACACCTTC
TRBJ1-1	TRBD1	TRBV9	.	CASSPTGANTEAFF	TGTGCCAGCAGCCCCACAGGGGCGAACACTGAAGCTTTCTTT